The T cell receptor beta chain described here comes from a study of graft-versus-host responses after intestinal transplantation. Study overall: Recipients uniformly received anti-thymocyte globulin induction, followed by tacrolimus and steroids for three to four years.

There are 15 residues in the CDR3. The V segment lost 0 bases and the J segment 6 bases; nucleotides outside the gene matches: 7. Germline loops: CDR1 SGHRS, CDR2 YFSETQ. The assay was immunoSEQ multiplex PCR, and TCRdb's table has in-frame clones only and misses some. The data show around 14,000 clones, with roughly 28% seen just once and 3.9% held by the top ten. The source is a human patient who received an intestinal transplant. V is TRBV5-1 and J is TRBJ2-7; 9 bases are shared with TRBD1. Here the sequenced sample was alloreactive CD4+ T cells from a mixed lymphocyte reaction culture, taken before intestinal transplant. Subset in this sample: CFSE-low proliferating T cells sorted from roughly six-day pre-transplant mixed lymphocyte reaction (GvH or HvG direction). CDR3 DNA sequence: TGCGCCAGCAGCTTGGCACGGACAGGGGATTCCGAGCAGTACTTC. It codes for CASSLARTGDSEQYF.